This T cell receptor beta chain is from a study of cytomegalovirus exposure and HLA in healthy donors. The wider study: A previous analysis identified 90 million to 140 million unique TCR beta sequences derived from around 200 million T cells. Study-level results: In a later analysis, DRB1 alleles had the most associated TCRs; HLA-C alleles the fewest.

V was clipped by 0 bases and J by 5 bases; unmatched bases: 0. The CDR3 is 14 residues long. Germline loops: CDR1 MNHNY, CDR2 SVGAGI (reference sequence). It was with 60 Vbeta and 13 Jbeta primers that the PCR ran. Method: immunoSEQ multiplex PCR; TCRdb's copy keeps in-frame clones and lacks some. Of about 110,000 clones listed, around 80% are singletons. This clone was observed once. Antigen specificity is unknown. The chain has TRBV6-6 and TRBJ1-5; TRBD1 matches at 8 bases. Specimen: PBMCs. The sequence was collected from a man aged 55-75 years in good health and CMV-seronegative. CDR3 coding DNA: TGTGCCAGCAGTTACTCGACAGGGGATCAGCCCCAGCATTTT. This codes for CASSYSTGDQPQHF.